This T cell receptor beta chain was identified during a study of metastatic and nonmetastatic thyroid tumors. Study context: Across peripheral blood and tumor or nodule tissue samples taken from malignant and benign thyroid patients, the repertoires were compared with one another.

This clone has a single count. In the source study's methods: A distant-metastasis classifier for papillary thyroid cancer was built using CDR3 differences across clinicopathological groups. TCRdb ran MiXCR on the PCR reads. TCRdb, not the authors, supplied the V and J calls. The table shows about 9,400 clones, with roughly 31% occurring only once. V lost 3 bases to trimming and J lost 5 bases, with 8 bases between them. This CDR3 spans 13 amino acids. Looked up from germline, CDR1 is SGHAT and CDR2 is FQNNGV. Prior to thyroid surgery, none of the patients had received any treatment. The chain combines TRBV11-2 with TRBJ2-1; D ambiguous. Sequenced sample: adjacent normal tissue. The sequence came from a female donor with papillary thyroid cancer or a benign thyroid nodule (not recorded which). Some clones in this sample may be carry-over from other donors' samples. This CDR3 is CASSFSRNNEQFF. In DNA, the CDR3 is TGTGCCAGCAGCTTCTCGCGAAACAATGAGCAGTTCTTC.